The 2 T cell receptor beta chains in this list originate from one sample, sequenced in a study of blood T cells in healthy people across ages. Sample-barcoded 5' priming and a J-beta primer mix drove a second PCR of about 7 to 11 cycles. TCRdb re-analysed the 5' RACE reads in MiXCR, keeping a single row per CDR3 protein. The repertoire holds about 1.8 million distinct CDR3 sequences, with less than 50% as singletons. Sequencing was performed on blood. Every receptor here comes from a woman in her thirties or forties in good health.

The sample holds a few counts of this clonotype. V gene TRBV15 combines with J gene TRBJ2-1, with a possible D match to TRBD1 (5 bases). The CDR3 covers 14 residues. Trimming pared 7 bases from V and 5 bases from J, leaving 15 bases between. Germline CDR1 reads LNHNV; CDR2 reads YYDKDF (reference sequence). The CDR3 sequence: CATTPLRANNEQFF. CDR3 nucleotide sequence: TGTGCCACCACGCCGCTCAGGGCGAACAATGAGCAGTTCTTC.

This clonotype has a handful of counts. The rearrangement joins TRBV7-3 to TRBJ2-5; D is perhaps TRBD1 (5 bases). The CDR3 has 14 amino acids. The germline CDR1 and CDR2 sequences are SGHTA and FQGTGA. The germline V and J ends were trimmed by 0 bases and 4 bases, with 9 bases remaining between them. CDR3 protein: CASSLTGLTETQYF. The CDR3 DNA reads as TGTGCCAGCAGCTTAACGGGGCTAACAGAGACCCAGTACTTC.